Sequencing of this T cell receptor beta chain was carried out in a study of radiotherapy plus CTLA-4 blockade in lung cancer. Study observations and caveats: Early blood T cell clone dynamics reportedly forecast response best, with interferon-beta.

Sequenced by immunoSEQ multiplex PCR; TCRdb stores in-frame clones only, minus some. This table has more than 30,000 clones, roughly 70% appearing once. Each patient with chemo-refractory metastatic non-small-cell lung cancer was treated with focal radiation plus CTLA-4 blockade using ipilimumab. A few counts support this clone. Its cognate antigen is unknown. J gave up 0 bases and V 4 bases, and 6 bases lay outside the gene matches. The CDR3 length is 18 residues. Germline V gene sequence: CDR1 LGHNA, CDR2 YNFKEQ. Specimen: peripheral blood, collected from a patient treated with radiotherapy plus ipilimumab. This receptor was obtained from a human donor with non-small cell lung cancer who had stable disease on radiotherapy plus ipilimumab. V gene TRBV4-2 combines with J gene TRBJ2-7, with 16 bases fitting TRBD2. The CDR3 sequence: CASSRGGLAGGNSYEQYF. The CDR3 DNA reads TGTGCCAGCAGCCGAGGGGGACTAGCGGGAGGGAACTCCTACGAGCAGTACTTC.